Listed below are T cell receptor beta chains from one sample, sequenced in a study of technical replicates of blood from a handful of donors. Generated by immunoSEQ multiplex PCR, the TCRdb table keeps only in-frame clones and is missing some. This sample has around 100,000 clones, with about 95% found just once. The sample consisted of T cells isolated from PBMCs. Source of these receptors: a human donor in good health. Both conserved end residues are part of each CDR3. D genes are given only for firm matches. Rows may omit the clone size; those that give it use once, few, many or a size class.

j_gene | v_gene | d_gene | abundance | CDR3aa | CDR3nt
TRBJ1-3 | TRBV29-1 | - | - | CSVRGGSGNTIYF | TGCAGCGTTAGAGGGGGCTCTGGAAACACCATATATTTT
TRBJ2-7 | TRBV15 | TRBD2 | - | CATSRDYPVGSGPPYEQYF | TGTGCCACCAGCAGAGATTACCCTGTTGGTAGCGGGCCCCCCTACGAGCAGTACTTC
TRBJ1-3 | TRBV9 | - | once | CASSVAVETGGNTIYF | TGTGCCAGCAGCGTAGCGGTCGAGACAGGCGGAAACACCATATATTTT
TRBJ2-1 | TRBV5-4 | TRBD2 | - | CASSSPGLAGMSEQFF | TGTGCCAGCAGCTCCCCGGGACTAGCGGGAATGAGTGAGCAGTTCTTC
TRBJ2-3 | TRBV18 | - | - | CASSPPSSRADTQYF | TGTGCCAGCTCACCACCTAGTAGCCGGGCAGATACGCAGTATTTT
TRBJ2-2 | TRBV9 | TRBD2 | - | CASSRFSLAGGPGELFF | TGTGCCAGCTCCCGATTTAGCCTAGCGGGAGGCCCCGGGGAGCTGTTTTTT
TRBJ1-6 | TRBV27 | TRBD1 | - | CASSPDYGTDYNSPLHF | TGTGCCAGCAGTCCAGACTATGGGACAGACTATAATTCACCCCTCCACTTT
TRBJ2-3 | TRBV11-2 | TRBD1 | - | CASSWTGGADTQYF | TGTGCCAGCAGCTGGACAGGGGGCGCAGATACGCAGTATTTT
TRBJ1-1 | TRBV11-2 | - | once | CASRLITGTSAFF | TGTGCCAGCAGACTCATTACCGGGACATCAGCTTTCTTT
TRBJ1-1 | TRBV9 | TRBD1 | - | CASSVGMDREAFF | TGTGCCAGCAGCGTAGGTATGGACAGGGAAGCTTTCTTT
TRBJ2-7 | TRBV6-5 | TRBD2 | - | CASSPSTSGFSEQYF | TGTGCCAGCAGTCCTTCGACTAGCGGGTTTTCTGAGCAGTACTTC
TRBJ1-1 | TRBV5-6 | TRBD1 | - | CASSLGTGNTEAFF | TGTGCCAGCAGCTTGGGGACAGGGAACACTGAAGCTTTCTTT
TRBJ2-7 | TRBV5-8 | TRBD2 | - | CASSLGPSGSRSWRYEQYF | TGTGCCAGCAGCTTGGGGCCTAGCGGGAGCAGATCGTGGAGGTACGAGCAGTACTTC
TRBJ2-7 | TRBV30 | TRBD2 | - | CAWSVLSGLSSYEQYF | TGTGCCTGGAGTGTTCTTAGCGGGTTGAGCTCCTACGAGCAGTACTTC
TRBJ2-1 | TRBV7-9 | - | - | CASSLRSGLNEQFF | TGTGCCAGCAGCTTGAGGAGCGGCCTGAATGAGCAGTTCTTC
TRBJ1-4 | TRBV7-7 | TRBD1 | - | CASSSPGTGMVETNEKLFF | TGTGCCAGCAGCTCCCCCGGGACAGGGATGGTAGAAACTAATGAAAAACTGTTTTTT
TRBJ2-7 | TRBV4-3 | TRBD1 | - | CASSHRTGGTYEQYF | TGCGCCAGCAGCCACAGGACAGGGGGCACCTACGAGCAGTACTTC